This T cell receptor beta chain was identified in a study of blood T cell repertoires in COVID-19. Study details: PBMCs, B-cell-depleted T cells, or T cells provided the cDNA or gDNA that made up the material.

Study processing details: The authors estimated nucleated cell counts from reference gene primer amplification. TCRdb's table, derived via immunoSEQ multiplex PCR, lists solely in-frame clones and lacks some. V and J calls and clone size are as listed in that table; D and trimming were resolved from the DNA. The sample includes under 300,000 clones, roughly four fifths of them seen just once. This CDR3 comprises 14 residues. From germline, CDR1 is MDHEN and CDR2 SYDVKM. Trimming took 10 bases from V and 5 from J; bases not matched to a gene: 9. This TCR came from a man under 40 who had recovered from COVID-19. V is TRBV28 and J is TRBJ2-1; 9 bases match TRBD1. Material for sequencing was peripheral blood. The CDR3 coding sequence is TGTGCCACCCAAGGGACAGGGTACGACAATGAGCAGTTCTTC. As protein: CATQGTGYDNEQFF.